Presented here are 31 T cell receptor beta chains from one specimen sequenced in a study of cytomegalovirus exposure and HLA in healthy donors. The PCR was carried out with 60 Vbeta primers and 13 Jbeta primers. TCRdb keeps only in-frame clones here, not all; method: immunoSEQ multiplex PCR. The sample shows over 150,000 clones, roughly 85% of them seen only once. What was sequenced was PBMCs. The receptor set was obtained from a male donor in good health and CMV-seropositive.

V is TRBV6-1 and J is TRBJ2-3; 11 bases line up with TRBD2. Germline CDR1 MNHNS, CDR2 SASEGT. The V segment lost 4 bases and the J segment 5 bases; nucleotides outside the gene matches: 11. This CDR3 region has 17 residues. Here the CDR3 reads CASSARLAGRSQDTQYF. The CDR3 DNA follows: TGTGCCAGCAGTGCCCGACTAGCGGGGAGGTCACAAGATACGCAGTATTTT.

A word on this clone: At one end the junction does not follow the germline gene, possibly because of a read error. The chain links TRBV7-2 to TRBJ2-6, with D possibly TRBD1 on 6 matching bases. Germline loops: CDR1 SGHTA, CDR2 FQGNSA. This CDR3 region has 15 residues. In DNA, the CDR3 is TGTGCCAGCAGCTTCAGGGGCTCTGGGGCCAACGGCCTGACTTTC. Residues: CASSFRGSGANGLTF.

This sequence joins TRBV5-1 and TRBJ1-1; tentatively, D is TRBD1 (6 bases). V was clipped by 0 bases and J by 1 base, with 13 bases between them. Germline V gene data show CDR1 as SGHRS and CDR2 as YFSETQ. The CDR3 is made up of 16 amino acids. As DNA, the CDR3 is TGCGCCAGCAGCTTGGGGGCAGGGGTTGCGAACACTGAAGCTTTCTTT. Its protein is CASSLGAGVANTEAFF.

This rearrangement joins TRBV7-9 to TRBJ1-5; no firm D call. Trimming removed 3 bases at V and 3 bases at J, with 3 bases between. Germline V gene sequence: CDR1 SEHNR, CDR2 FQNEAQ (reference sequence). This CDR3 region has 12 residues. The CDR3 protein is CASSLANQPQHF. The DNA for the CDR3 is TGTGCCAGCAGCTTGGCCAATCAGCCCCAGCATTTT.

The genes are TRBV5-1 and TRBJ1-2; 7 nucleotides align to TRBD1. The CDR3 consists of 12 residues. V lost 3 bases, J lost 11 bases, and 7 bases stayed unmatched. Per germline, CDR1 SGHRS and CDR2 YFSETQ. CDR3 protein: CASSSGDSPYTF. In DNA form, the CDR3 reads TGCGCCAGCAGCTCAGGGGACAGCCCTTACACCTTC.

CDR3 amino acids: CASSISSSGNTIYF. DNA of the CDR3: TGTGCCAGTAGTATTTCCAGCTCTGGAAACACCATATATTTT. The chain links TRBV19 to TRBJ1-3, with unresolved D. The V and J ends lost 3 bases and 0 bases respectively, with 6 bases between them. Germline CDR1 and CDR2: LNHDA and SQIVND (reference sequence). This CDR3 region has 14 residues.

This clone showed up just once. This CDR3 reads CASSRGTSGIETQYF. DNA of the CDR3: TGTGCCAGCAGCCGGGGGACTAGCGGGATTGAGACCCAGTACTTC. The chain has TRBV5-4 and TRBJ2-5, with 13 bases aligning to TRBD2. The CDR3 runs 15 residues. V trimming: 4 bases; J trimming: 5 bases; junction bases outside the gene matches: 5. Germline values: CDR1 SGHNT, CDR2 YYREEE (reference sequence).

V gene TRBV30 combines with J gene TRBJ1-1; no reliable D call. Trimming took 3 bases from V and 3 from J, leaving 5 bases between them. The CDR3 extends over 11 amino acids. Germline V gene lookup returns CDR1 GTSNPN and CDR2 SVGIG (reference sequence). The CDR3 DNA reads TGTGCCTGGAGGAGGGACACTGAAGCTTTCTTT. This translates into CAWRRDTEAFF.

CDR3 sequence reads: CASSLSGVNTEAFF. As DNA, the CDR3 is TGCGCCAGCAGCCTGAGCGGGGTGAACACTGAAGCTTTCTTT. The chain employs TRBV5-1 and TRBJ1-1, with no clear D. Germline V gene sequence: CDR1 SGHRS, CDR2 YFSETQ. The CDR3 covers 14 residues. With 4 bases removed from V and 0 bases from J, the gap between germline ends came to 10 bases.

J is TRBJ2-1 and V is TRBV11-3, with 11 bases aligning to TRBD2. The CDR3 has 16 amino acids. The germline CDR1 and CDR2 sequences are SGHNT and YENEEA. V was clipped by 0 bases and J by 6 bases; unmatched bases: 4. CDR3 coding DNA: TGTGCCAGCAGCTTAGAGGCTAGCGGGGGGCCCAATGAGCAGTTCTTC. Protein product: CASSLEASGGPNEQFF.

The chain combines TRBV7-9 with TRBJ2-7; the D gene is possibly TRBD2 (6 bases). Germline lookup yields CDR1 SEHNR and CDR2 FQNEAQ (reference sequence). The CDR3 sequence is 14 residues long. V dropped 2 bases and J dropped 3 bases, with 11 bases sitting between them. CDR3 sequence reads: CASSLSVRGYEQYF. CDR3 nucleotide sequence: TGTGCCAGCAGCTTATCAGTGCGGGGCTACGAGCAGTACTTC.

V and J are TRBV4-1 and TRBJ2-1, with a possible D match to TRBD2 (7 bases). This CDR3 is built from 18 residues. The germline V and J ends were trimmed by 3 bases and 8 bases, with 26 bases remaining between them. The germline V gene encodes CDR1 MGHRA and CDR2 YSYEKL. Here the CDR3 reads CASSQVARGALPWDEQFF. Here the CDR3 DNA reads TGCGCCAGCAGCCAGGTCGCACGGGGGGCGCTCCCTTGGGATGAGCAGTTCTTC.

This chain connects TRBV9 to TRBJ2-1; tentative D call: TRBD2 (6 bases). CDR1 is SGDLS, CDR2 YYNGEE, per germline. Trimming left V 7 bases short and J 10 bases short, with 6 bases between. This CDR3 region has 9 residues. CDR3 in DNA: TGTGCCAGCGGGGGGGAGCAGTTCTTC. Translated, it gives CASGGEQFF.

This CDR3 is CASSLLSGSENNEQFF. CDR3 nucleotide sequence: TGTGCCAGCAGTCTCCTAAGCGGGAGCGAAAACAATGAGCAGTTCTTC. The rearrangement links TRBV28 to TRBJ2-1, with 8 positions matching TRBD2. Germline CDR1 is MDHEN and CDR2 is SYDVKM. The junction had 11 bases not matched to a gene; V was cut back by 5 bases and J by 5 bases. The CDR3 length is 16 residues. Filled out from reference TRBV28 and TRBJ2-1, the complete variable domain reads DVKVTQSSRYLVKRTGEKVFLECVQDMDHENMFWYRQDPGLGLRLIYFSYDVKMKEKGDIPEGYSVSREKKERFSLILESASTNQTSMYLCASSLLSGSENNEQFFGPGTRLTVL.

The V and J genes are TRBV28 and TRBJ1-1; D is unresolved. This CDR3 region has 13 residues. CDR1 MDHEN and CDR2 SYDVKM come from the germline V gene. Trimming cost V 5 bases and J 3 bases, with 10 bases left between them. The chain's CDR3 is CASSPLTYTEAFF. In DNA form, the CDR3 reads TGTGCCAGCAGTCCCCTCACTTACACTGAAGCTTTCTTT.

The chain has TRBV29-1 and TRBJ2-1, with 12 bases lining up with TRBD1. With 6 bases clipped from V and 8 bases from J, the junction kept 2 bases outside the gene matches. The length of the CDR3 is 12 residues. Looked up from germline, CDR1 is SQVTM and CDR2 is ANQGSEA. The CDR3 sequence: CSVGTGGYEQFF. The CDR3 DNA sequence: TGCAGCGTGGGGACAGGGGGCTATGAGCAGTTCTTC.

In this sample, this clone turned up many times. V is TRBV6-5 and J is TRBJ1-3, with D possibly being TRBD1 (5 bases). The CDR3 is 16 residues long. The germline V gene encodes CDR1 MNHEY and CDR2 SVGAGI. Trimming took 4 bases from V and 2 from J, leaving 15 bases between them. CDR3 sequence reads: CASSSPGGGTGNTIYF. The DNA for the CDR3 is TGTGCCAGCAGTTCCCCCGGGGGGGGTACTGGAAACACCATATATTTT.

V gene TRBV10-3 combines with J gene TRBJ2-7, with 8 bases matching TRBD1. V trimming: 7 bases; J trimming: 2 bases; junction bases outside the gene matches: 10. This CDR3 is 15 amino acids long. Germline V CDR1 and CDR2: ENHRY, SYGVKD. This CDR3 is CAITSGTGTTYEQYF. DNA of the CDR3: TGTGCCATCACTTCAGGGACAGGCACTACCTACGAGCAGTACTTC.

This clone was counted a few times. This chain joins TRBV30 and TRBJ1-6, with D possibly matching TRBD1 (6 bases). Germline lookup yields CDR1 GTSNPN and CDR2 SVGIG (reference sequence). Trimming took 2 bases from V and 8 from J, leaving 13 bases between them. This CDR3 spans 14 amino acids. CDR3 residues: CAWSLLQGDSPLHF. CDR3 nucleotides: TGTGCCTGGAGTTTATTACAGGGAGATTCACCCCTCCACTTT. Filled out from reference TRBV30 and TRBJ1-6, the complete variable domain reads SQTIHQWPATLVQPVGSPLSLECTVEGTSNPNLYWYRQAAGRGLQLLFYSVGIGQISSEVPQNLSASRPQDRQFILSSKKLLLSDSGFYLCAWSLLQGDSPLHFGNGTRLTVT.

The J gene is TRBJ2-1, the V gene TRBV28; the match to TRBD1 covers 8 bases. The trim removed 5 bases at V and 2 bases at J, leaving 11 bases unmatched. The CDR3 sequence is 17 residues long. Germline lookup yields CDR1 MDHEN and CDR2 SYDVKM. The CDR3 is CASSTPGTGRTYNEQFF. The CDR3 nucleotides read TGTGCCAGCAGTACCCCTGGGACAGGCCGAACCTACAATGAGCAGTTCTTC.

This clone appeared once. The chain couples TRBV5-1 to TRBJ2-7; 9 bases agree with TRBD1. CDR1 is SGHRS and CDR2 is YFSETQ in the germline V gene. The CDR3 has 14 amino acids. The junction had 4 bases not matched to a gene; V was cut back by 2 bases and J by 4 bases. The CDR3 region is CASSFLGQGYEQYF. The CDR3 nucleotides are TGCGCCAGCAGCTTCCTAGGACAGGGGTACGAGCAGTACTTC.

The J gene is TRBJ2-2, the V gene TRBV7-2; TRBD2 matches 9 bases. V dropped 5 bases and J dropped 1; count of bases not matched to a gene: 11. This CDR3 comprises 18 residues. CDR1 is SGHTA and CDR2 is FQGNSA in the germline V gene. CDR3 coding DNA: TGTGCCAGCAGCCCCCGCGCCGTACTAGCGGGGAACACCGGGGAGCTGTTTTTT. This gives the protein CASSPRAVLAGNTGELFF. The whole variable domain, remainder taken from reference TRBV7-2 and TRBJ2-2, is GAGVSQSPSNKVTEKGKDVELRCDPISGHTALYWYRQSLGQGLEFLIYFQGNSAPDKSGLPSDRFSAERTGGSVSTLTIQRTQQEDSAVYLCASSPRAVLAGNTGELFFGEGSRLTVL.

This chain connects TRBV28 to TRBJ1-4; D is ambiguous. Per the germline V gene, CDR1 is MDHEN and CDR2 is SYDVKM. The V end was cut by 5 bases, the J end by 2 bases, with 3 bases between. This CDR3 is 12 amino acids long. Here the CDR3 DNA reads TGTGCCAGCAGTCCTACTAATGAAAAACTGTTTTTT. Protein product: CASSPTNEKLFF.

V is TRBV27 and J is TRBJ1-2; perhaps TRBD1 as D (6 bases). This CDR3 region has 13 residues. CDR1 and CDR2 (germline): MNHEY, SMNVEV (reference sequence). V shed 4 bases and J shed 7 bases, with 13 bases lying between them. CDR3 protein: CASSSQGSGGYTF. CDR3 sequence (DNA): TGTGCCAGCAGTTCACAGGGTTCGGGTGGCTACACCTTC.

In its sample, this clone was seen once. J is TRBJ1-5 and V is TRBV19, with 9 bases that match TRBD1. J lost 4 bases, V lost 6 bases, and 4 bases had no gene match. The CDR3 sequence is 14 residues long. Germline loops: CDR1 LNHDA, CDR2 SQIVND (reference sequence). The CDR3 region is CASSRDRDNQPQHF. CDR3 nucleotides: TGTGCCAGTAGCCGGGACAGGGATAATCAGCCCCAGCATTTT.

This clone appeared a few times. The chain couples TRBV6-1 to TRBJ1-1, with D perhaps TRBD1 (5 bases). V lost 3 bases and J lost 1, with 9 bases in between. This CDR3 has 14 amino acids. Germline lookup yields CDR1 MNHNS and CDR2 SASEGT. CDR3 nucleotide sequence: TGTGCCAGCAGTGATTGGACAACGAACACTGAAGCTTTCTTT. Its protein is CASSDWTTNTEAFF.

This chain joins TRBV14 and TRBJ2-3, with 8 bases that match TRBD2. This CDR3 is built from 14 residues. Germline V gives CDR1 SGHDN, CDR2 FVKESK. After removal of 4 bases from V and 6 bases from J, the junction contained 6 bases not matched to a gene. DNA of the CDR3: TGTGCCAGCAGCCTCGGGGGGGTCCTTGATACGCAGTATTTT. Translating it yields CASSLGGVLDTQYF.

The rearrangement joins TRBV6-1 to TRBJ2-1; D remains ambiguous. The V gene lost 5 bases and the J gene lost 5 bases, with 10 bases spanning the gap. The CDR3 length is 13 residues. The germline V gene has CDR1 MNHNS and CDR2 SASEGT. The CDR3 nucleotides are TGTGCCAGCAGTCGGTACGGTAACAATGAGCAGTTCTTC. Its translation is CASSRYGNNEQFF.

This chain connects TRBV7-6 to TRBJ2-2; the match to TRBD1 covers 7 bases. With V trimmed by 1 base and J by 2 bases, 4 bases remained unmatched. From germline, CDR1 is SGHVS and CDR2 FNYEAQ. CDR3 length: 16 amino acids. CDR3 residues: CASSLGQGSNTGELFF. CDR3 DNA: TGTGCCAGCAGCTTAGGACAGGGAAGTAACACCGGGGAGCTGTTTTTT. Supplemented by reference TRBV7-6 and TRBJ2-2, the full variable domain reads GAGVSQSPRYKVTKRGQDVALRCDPISGHVSLYWYRQALGQGPEFLTYFNYEAQQDKSGLPNDRFSAERPEGSISTLTIQRTEQRDSAMYRCASSLGQGSNTGELFFGEGSRLTVL.

V and J are TRBV7-2 and TRBJ2-5; 8 bases align to TRBD1. This CDR3 contains 15 residues. The trim removed 4 bases at V and 5 bases at J, leaving 9 bases unmatched. CDR1 and CDR2 (germline): SGHTA, FQGNSA. Here the CDR3 reads CASSSDSGGRETQYF. CDR3 nucleotides: TGTGCCAGCAGCTCGGACTCAGGGGGCCGGGAGACCCAGTACTTC.

This clone was found a few times. CDR3 loop: CASSQGTDTQYF. In DNA form, the CDR3 reads TGTGCCAGCAGCCAGGGCACAGATACGCAGTATTTT. This sequence joins TRBV6-4 and TRBJ2-3, with D unclear. The germline V gene encodes CDR1 MRHNA and CDR2 SNTAGT. V was cut by 6 bases and J by 1 base, with 5 bases left in between. The CDR3 runs 12 residues.